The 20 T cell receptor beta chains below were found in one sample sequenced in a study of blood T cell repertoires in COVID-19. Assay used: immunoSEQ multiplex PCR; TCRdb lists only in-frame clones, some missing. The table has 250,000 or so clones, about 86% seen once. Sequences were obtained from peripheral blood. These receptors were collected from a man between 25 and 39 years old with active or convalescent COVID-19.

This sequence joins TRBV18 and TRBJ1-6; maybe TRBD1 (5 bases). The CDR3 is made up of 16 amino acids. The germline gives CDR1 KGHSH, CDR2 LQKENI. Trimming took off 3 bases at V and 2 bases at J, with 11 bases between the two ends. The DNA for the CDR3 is TGTGCCAGCTCACCGGACACCGAGCCCTATAATTCACCCCTCCACTTT. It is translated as CASSPDTEPYNSPLHF.

The CDR3 DNA sequence: TGTGCCAGCAGCCAAGTTCCGGGGGGCGGCACAGATACGCAGTATTTT. This gives the protein CASSQVPGGGTDTQYF. This chain uses TRBV3-1 (or the pseudogene TRBV3-2) with TRBJ2-3, with D tentatively TRBD2 (7 bases). Trimming left V 1 base short and J 1 base short, with 12 bases between. The CDR3 is made up of 16 amino acids. Germline assignment: CDR1 LGHDT and CDR2 YNNKEL (reference sequence).

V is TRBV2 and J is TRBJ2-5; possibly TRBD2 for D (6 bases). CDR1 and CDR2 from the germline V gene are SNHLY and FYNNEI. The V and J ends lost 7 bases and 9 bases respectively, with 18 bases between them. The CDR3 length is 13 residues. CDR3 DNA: TGTGCCAGCACCCCCGGGGGTCCAGCGGCCCAGTACTTC. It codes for CASTPGGPAAQYF. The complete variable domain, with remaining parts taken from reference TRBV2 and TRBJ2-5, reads EPEVTQTPSHQVTQMGQEVILRCVPISNHLYFYWYRQILGQKVEFLVSFYNNEISEKSEIFDDQFSVERPDGSNFTLKIRSTKLEDSAMYFCASTPGGPAAQYFGPGTRLLVL.

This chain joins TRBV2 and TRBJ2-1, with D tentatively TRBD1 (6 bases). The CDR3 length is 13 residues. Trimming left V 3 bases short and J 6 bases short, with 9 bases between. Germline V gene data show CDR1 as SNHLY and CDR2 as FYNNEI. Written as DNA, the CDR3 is TGTGCCAGCAGTGACAGGGGATTCAATGAGCAGTTCTTC. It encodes CASSDRGFNEQFF.

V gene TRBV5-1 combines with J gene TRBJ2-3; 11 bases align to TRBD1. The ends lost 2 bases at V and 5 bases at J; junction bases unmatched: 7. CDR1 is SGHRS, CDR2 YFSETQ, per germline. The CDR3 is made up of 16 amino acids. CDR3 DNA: TGCGCCAGCAGCTTAAGGACAGGGGGCGCGGGAGATACGCAGTATTTT. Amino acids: CASSLRTGGAGDTQYF. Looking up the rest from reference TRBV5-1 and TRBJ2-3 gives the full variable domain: KAGVTQTPRYLIKTRGQQVTLSCSPISGHRSVSWYQQTPGQGLQFLFEYFSETQRNKGNFPGRFSGRQFSNSRSEMNVSTLELGDSALYLCASSLRTGGAGDTQYFGPGTRLTVL.

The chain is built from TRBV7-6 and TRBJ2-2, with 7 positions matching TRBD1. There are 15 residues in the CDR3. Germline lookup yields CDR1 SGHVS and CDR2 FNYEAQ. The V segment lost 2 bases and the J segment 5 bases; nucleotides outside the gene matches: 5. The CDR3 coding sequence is TGTGCCAGCAGCTTAAGGACAGGCGGGACCGGGGAGCTGTTTTTT. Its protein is CASSLRTGGTGELFF.

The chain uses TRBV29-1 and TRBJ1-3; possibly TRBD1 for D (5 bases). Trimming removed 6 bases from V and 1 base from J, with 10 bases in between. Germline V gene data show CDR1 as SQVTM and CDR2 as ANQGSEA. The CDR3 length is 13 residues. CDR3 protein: CSVETVSGNTIYF. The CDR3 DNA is TGCAGCGTCGAGACAGTTTCTGGAAACACCATATATTTT.

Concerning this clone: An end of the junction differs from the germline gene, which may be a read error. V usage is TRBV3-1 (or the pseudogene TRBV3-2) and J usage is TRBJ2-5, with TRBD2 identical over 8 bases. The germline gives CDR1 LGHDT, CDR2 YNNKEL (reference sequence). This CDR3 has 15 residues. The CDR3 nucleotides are TGTGCCAGCAGCCAAGAGTTGGTAGCGGGGCCGCGGGGGGACTTC. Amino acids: CASSQELVAGPRGDF.

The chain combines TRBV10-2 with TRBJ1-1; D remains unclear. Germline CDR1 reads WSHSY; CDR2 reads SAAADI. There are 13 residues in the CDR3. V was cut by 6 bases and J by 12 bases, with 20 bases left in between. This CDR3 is CASSAGSRYRTFF. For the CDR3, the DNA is TGCGCCAGCAGCGCCGGGTCTCGCTATAGGACTTTCTTT.

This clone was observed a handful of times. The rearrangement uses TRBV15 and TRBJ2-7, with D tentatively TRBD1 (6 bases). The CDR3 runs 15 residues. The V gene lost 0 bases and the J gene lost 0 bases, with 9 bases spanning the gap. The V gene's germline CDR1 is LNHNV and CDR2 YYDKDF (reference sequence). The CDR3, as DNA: TGTGCCACCAGCAGAGATAGGGGGTACTCCTACGAGCAGTACTTC. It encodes CATSRDRGYSYEQYF.

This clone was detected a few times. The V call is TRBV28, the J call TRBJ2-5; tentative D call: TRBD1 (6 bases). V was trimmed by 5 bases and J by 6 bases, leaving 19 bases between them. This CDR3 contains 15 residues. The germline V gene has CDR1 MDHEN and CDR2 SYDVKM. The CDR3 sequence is CASSTPGKGEKTQYF. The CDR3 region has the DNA TGTGCCAGCAGTACACCAGGGAAGGGGGAAAAGACCCAGTACTTC. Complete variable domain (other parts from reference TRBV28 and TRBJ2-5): DVKVTQSSRYLVKRTGEKVFLECVQDMDHENMFWYRQDPGLGLRLIYFSYDVKMKEKGDIPEGYSVSREKKERFSLILESASTNQTSMYLCASSTPGKGEKTQYFGPGTRLLVL.

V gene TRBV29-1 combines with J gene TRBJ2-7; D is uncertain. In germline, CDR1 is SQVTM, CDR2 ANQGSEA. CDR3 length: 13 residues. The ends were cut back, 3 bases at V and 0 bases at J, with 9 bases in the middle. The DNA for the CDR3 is TGCAGCGTTGATTTGCAGGACTCCTACGAGCAGTACTTC. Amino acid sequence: CSVDLQDSYEQYF.

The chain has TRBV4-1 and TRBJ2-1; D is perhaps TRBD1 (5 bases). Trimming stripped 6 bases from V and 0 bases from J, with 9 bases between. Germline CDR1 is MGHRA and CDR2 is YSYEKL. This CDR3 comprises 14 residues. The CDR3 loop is CASRPGISYNEQFF. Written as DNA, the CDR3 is TGCGCCAGCAGGCCAGGGATCTCCTACAATGAGCAGTTCTTC.

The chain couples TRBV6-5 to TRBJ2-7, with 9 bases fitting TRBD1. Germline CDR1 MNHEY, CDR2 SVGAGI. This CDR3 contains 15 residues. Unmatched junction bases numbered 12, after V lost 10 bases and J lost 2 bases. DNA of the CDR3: TGTGCCACAAGAGAAGGGGGACAGGGCACCTACGAGCAGTACTTC. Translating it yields CATREGGQGTYEQYF.

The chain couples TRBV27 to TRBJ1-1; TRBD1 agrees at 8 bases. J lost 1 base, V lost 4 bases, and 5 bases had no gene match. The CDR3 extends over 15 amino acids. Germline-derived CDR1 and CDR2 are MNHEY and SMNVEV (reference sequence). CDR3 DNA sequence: TGTGCCAGCAGTTCTCAGGGGGCGCGGAACACTGAAGCTTTCTTT. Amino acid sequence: CASSSQGARNTEAFF.

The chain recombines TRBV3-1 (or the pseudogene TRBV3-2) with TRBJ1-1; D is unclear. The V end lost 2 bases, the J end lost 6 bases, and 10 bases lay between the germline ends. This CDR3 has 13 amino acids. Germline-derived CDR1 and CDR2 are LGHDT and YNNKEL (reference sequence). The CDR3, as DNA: TGTGCCAGCAGCCAATTCGGGTCGTCTGAAGCTTTCTTT. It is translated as CASSQFGSSEAFF.

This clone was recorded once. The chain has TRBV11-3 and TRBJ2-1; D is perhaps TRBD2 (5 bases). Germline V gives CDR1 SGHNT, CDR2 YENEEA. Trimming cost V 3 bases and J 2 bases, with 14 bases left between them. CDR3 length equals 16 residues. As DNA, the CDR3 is TGTGCCAGCAGCTTCAGTGCGGGTGTCACCTACAATGAGCAGTTCTTC. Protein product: CASSFSAGVTYNEQFF.

The DNA for the CDR3 is TGTGCCAGCAGTTTATATTTCGGGAAAGGAGGCTCTGGAAACACCATATATTTT. It yields the protein CASSLYFGKGGSGNTIYF. This sequence joins TRBV28 and TRBJ1-3; no clear D. The CDR3 covers 18 residues. V gave up 1 base and J gave up 0 bases, with 16 bases separating them. CDR1 is MDHEN and CDR2 is SYDVKM in the germline V gene.

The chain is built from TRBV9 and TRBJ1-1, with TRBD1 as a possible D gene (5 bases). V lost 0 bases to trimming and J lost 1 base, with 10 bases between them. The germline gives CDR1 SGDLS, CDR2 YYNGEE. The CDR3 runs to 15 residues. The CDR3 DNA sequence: TGTGCCAGCAGCGTAGTGGGGGAGGGGAACACTGAAGCTTTCTTT. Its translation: CASSVVGEGNTEAFF.

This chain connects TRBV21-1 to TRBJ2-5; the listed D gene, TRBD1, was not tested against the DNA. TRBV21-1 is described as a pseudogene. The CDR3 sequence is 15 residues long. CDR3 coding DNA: TGTGCCAGCAGCAAAAGGGACAGGGACAGGGAGACCCAGTACTTC. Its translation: CASSKRDRDRETQYF.